This T cell receptor (beta chain) emerged from a study of spatial heterogeneity in lung cancer. Study results and limitations: Counts that tracked tumor mutation counts were those of expanded intratumoral alpha and beta TCRs.

From the 5' RACE reads, TCRdb called clonotypes with MiXCR, one entry per CDR3 protein. The table lists around 13,000 distinct CDR3 sequences, around 6.1% of them singletons. This clonotype has a count of ten or more. No antigen is known for it. The CDR3 runs to 15 residues. Trimming removed 4 bases from V and 2 bases from J, with 14 bases in between. Germline V gene lookup returns CDR1 SGHRS and CDR2 YFSETQ. Time point denoted: sample taken at primary tumor resection. Sequenced material: lung tumor tissue, taken at surgery. This receptor was obtained from a female donor with early-stage non-small cell lung cancer. This chain links TRBV5-1 with TRBJ2-3; D remains unclear. This chain's CDR3 is CASSVIQQDTDTQYF. In nucleotides, the CDR3 is TGCGCCAGCAGCGTCATTCAACAAGACACAGATACGCAGTATTTT.